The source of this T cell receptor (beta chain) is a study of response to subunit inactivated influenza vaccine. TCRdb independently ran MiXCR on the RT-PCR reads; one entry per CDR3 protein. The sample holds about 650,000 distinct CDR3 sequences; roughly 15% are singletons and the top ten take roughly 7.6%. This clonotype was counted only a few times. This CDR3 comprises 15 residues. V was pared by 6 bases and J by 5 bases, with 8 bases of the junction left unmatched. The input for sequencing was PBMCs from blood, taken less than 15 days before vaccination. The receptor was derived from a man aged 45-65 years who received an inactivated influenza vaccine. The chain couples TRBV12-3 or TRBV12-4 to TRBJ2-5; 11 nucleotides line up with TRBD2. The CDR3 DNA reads TGTGCCAGCAGACTTAGCGGGGGGGAGATCGAGACCCAGTACTTC. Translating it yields CASRLSGGEIETQYF.